The 7 T cell receptor beta chains given below trace back to one sample, sequenced in a study of blood T cells in healthy people across ages. Through a sample-barcoded 5' primer and a J-beta primer mix, a second PCR was run for roughly 6 to 11 cycles. TCRdb reprocessed the 5' RACE reads via MiXCR and lists one record per CDR3 protein. Altogether some 850,000 distinct CDR3 sequences are present, roughly 25% being singletons, with the ten largest covering around 2.9%. These same data were also listed under a study on T cells of mothers and their children.

The sequencing sample was made of blood. Receptors were obtained from a boy younger than 18 in good health.

This clonotype was detected only a few times. The conserved closing phenylalanine or tryptophan is absent in this CDR3, likely reflecting a read error. No DNA is shown, since the ends of the CDR3 on it are uncertain; the CDR3 is the one TCRdb lists. This chain joins TRBV27 and TRBJ2-7; no check of the table's D call, TRBD2, against the DNA was made. Termini included, the CDR3 measures 12 amino acids. Germline CDR1 MNHEY, CDR2 SMNVEV (reference sequence). CDR3 loop: CASKQLGVLEYL.

This clonotype was counted between two and nine times. The chain couples TRBV19 to TRBJ1-2; 8 bases fit TRBD1. Germline CDR1 and CDR2: LNHDA and SQIVND (reference sequence). V was clipped by 5 bases and J by 5 bases; unmatched bases: 13. The CDR3 extends over 16 amino acids. The CDR3 reads CASSPGQGQTPYGYTF. The CDR3 bases are TGTGCCAGTAGTCCCGGACAGGGTCAAACTCCATATGGCTACACCTTC.

The V call is TRBV6-1, the J call TRBJ2-2; D is undetermined. The CDR3 is made up of 15 amino acids. CDR1 and CDR2 (germline): MNHNS, SASEGT. With 1 base removed from V and 6 bases from J, the gap between germline ends came to 12 bases. CDR3 sequence (DNA): TGTGCCAGCAGTGAAGGGGCGCCCGGACCCGGGGAGCTGTTTTTT. The encoded protein is CASSEGAPGPGELFF.

This clonotype showed up just a few times. The V and J genes are TRBV19 and TRBJ1-4; D is unresolved. Trimming removed 10 bases at V and 0 bases at J, with 3 bases between. From germline, CDR1 is LNHDA and CDR2 SQIVND (reference sequence). The CDR3 extends over 11 amino acids. The CDR3 reads CATSTNEKLFF. The CDR3 DNA sequence: TGTGCCACCTCAACTAATGAAAAACTGTTTTTT.

The rearrangement links TRBV20-1 to TRBJ1-4; tentatively, D is TRBD1 (6 bases). V was pared by 3 bases and J by 3 bases, with 14 bases between. The CDR3 is made up of 15 amino acids. CDR1 and CDR2 (germline): DFQATT, SNEGSKA (reference sequence). In DNA, the CDR3 is TGCAGTGCTAGCCCAGGGGATGAGGCTAATGAAAAACTGTTTTTT. Residues: CSASPGDEANEKLFF.

Points on this clonotype: One junction end disagrees with the germline gene, perhaps due to a read error. The CDR3 is CASSLGAGNRPQHF. Written as DNA, the CDR3 is TGCGCCAGCAGCTTGGGGGCGGGCAATCGGCCCCAGCATTTT. This chain connects TRBV5-1 to TRBJ1-5, with unresolved D. CDR1 and CDR2 (germline): SGHRS, YFSETQ. This CDR3 spans 14 amino acids.

This clonotype was seen only a few times. The chain links TRBV28 to TRBJ2-3, with TRBD1 as a possible D gene (6 bases). Looked up from germline, CDR1 is MDHEN and CDR2 is SYDVKM. V shed 5 bases and J shed 12 bases, with 21 bases lying between them. The CDR3 spans 14 residues. The CDR3 is CASSILGTLRSQYF. The CDR3 DNA sequence: TGTGCCAGCAGTATACTCGGGACACTTCGGTCCCAGTATTTT.